Listed below are T cell receptor beta chains from one sample, sequenced in a study of molecular identifiers for immune sequencing clone quantification. TCRdb reanalysed the PCR reads using MiXCR and keeps one entry per CDR3 protein. The repertoire holds about 510,000 distinct CDR3 sequences, 20% to 25% seen once, with around 0.84% in the top ten. The sample taken for sequencing was naive CD8+ T cells from blood, with Jurkat cell RNA spiked in. The receptors originated from a human donor in good health. Some libraries in this study had Jurkat cell RNA spiked in. The conserved cysteine and the conserved F or W are not part of the CDR3 here. Each record gives: CDR3 protein, V gene, J gene.

CDR3: ASSRAPGPETGELF; V: TRBV4-1; J: TRBJ2-2
CDR3: ASSQDGTSVTNGVLF; V: TRBV4-3; J: TRBJ2-2
CDR3: ASSFEAGFRY; V: TRBV28; J: TRBJ2-3
CDR3: SAETGYSYEQY; V: TRBV20-1; J: TRBJ2-7
CDR3: ASSSRLAGPQETQY; V: TRBV13; J: TRBJ2-5
CDR3: AWSSRTGRTTEAF; V: TRBV30; J: TRBJ1-1
CDR3: ASSLSNSFVHEFNQPQH; V: TRBV12-3/TRBV12-4; J: TRBJ1-5
CDR3: ASSLAMGYYEQY; V: TRBV5-5; J: TRBJ2-7
CDR3: ASTPTARNSNRPQH; V: TRBV4-1; J: TRBJ1-5
CDR3: ASSKSPDTQY; V: TRBV19; J: TRBJ2-3
CDR3: ASSQHGLAGVTDTQY; V: TRBV4-1; J: TRBJ2-3
CDR3: ASSGNRGWTEAF; V: TRBV6-5; J: TRBJ1-1
CDR3: ASSQGDRGNYGYT; V: TRBV4-3; J: TRBJ1-2
CDR3: AISERGGTNTGELF; V: TRBV10-3; J: TRBJ2-2
CDR3: ASSPKGITDNEQF; V: TRBV13; J: TRBJ2-1
CDR3: ASSKDSLNQPQH; V: TRBV5-6; J: TRBJ1-5
CDR3: SVRFQGTDTQY; V: TRBV29-1; J: TRBJ2-3
CDR3: ASSYSDRGAYEQY; V: TRBV27; J: TRBJ2-7
CDR3: ASSRDSFTEAF; V: TRBV7-6; J: TRBJ1-1
CDR3: ASREQETQY; V: TRBV6-6; J: TRBJ2-5